These T cell receptor beta chains were read from a single sample in a study of cytomegalovirus exposure and HLA in healthy donors. Measured with immunoSEQ multiplex PCR; TCRdb has only the in-frame clones, and not every one. The sample has 150,000 or so clones. Sequenced: PBMCs. The receptors derive from a woman aged 45-59 years in good health and CMV-seronegative. CDR3s include the opening cysteine and the closing phenylalanine or tryptophan. The D gene is left open where the match is weak.

16	TRBV4-1	TRBD1	TRBJ1-1	TGCGCCAGCAGCCAAGCCACCGGGACAGCTAACACTGAAGCTTTCTTT	CASSQATGTANTEAFF
14	TRBV9	TRBD2	TRBJ2-7	TGTGCCAGCAGCGTAGGACTAGCGGGAGCCGAGCAGTACTTC	CASSVGLAGAEQYF
12	TRBV15	.	TRBJ2-2	TGTGCCACCAGCATAGTCACCGGGGAGCTGTTTTTT	CATSIVTGELFF
16	TRBV6-5	TRBD1	TRBJ1-5	TGTGCCAGCAGTTACTCGGGACAGGGCCACGATCAGCCCCAGCATTTT	CASSYSGQGHDQPQHF
14	TRBV9	TRBD2	TRBJ2-1	TGTGCCAGCAGCCCCCGGGACTACCACAATGAGCAGTTCTTC	CASSPRDYHNEQFF
14	TRBV19	.	TRBJ1-1	TGTGCCAGTAAGGGGAACGCGGGGCCGGCCATGGCTTTCTTT	CASKGNAGPAMAFF
15	TRBV30	.	TRBJ2-4	TGTAGGGAAATAGATGGGGCTATAGCCAAAAACATTCAGTACTTC	CREIDGAIAKNIQYF
12	TRBV6-5	.	TRBJ1-2	TGTGCCAGCAGCACAGGGCATGGTGGCTACACCTTC	CASSTGHGGYTF
15	TRBV6-5	.	TRBJ2-7	TGTGCCAGCAGTGCTCGCGGGTTTAGGACCTACGAGCAGTACTTC	CASSARGFRTYEQYF
15	TRBV7-2	.	TRBJ2-1	TGTGCCAGCAGCTGGGGGGACGGTCGGATAAATGAGCAGTTCTTC	CASSWGDGRINEQFF
13	TRBV19	TRBD1	TRBJ1-2	TGTGCCAGTAGTACGACAGGGGTGATTGGCTACACCTTC	CASSTTGVIGYTF
18	TRBV5-1	.	TRBJ2-3	TGCGCCAGCAGCTTTGCCACAAGGGCCGGGCGGGTCACAGATACGCAGTATTTT	CASSFATRAGRVTDTQYF
15	TRBV14	TRBD1	TRBJ1-6	TGTGCCAGCAGCAGACAGGGGGCTCGTAATTCACCCCTCCACTTT	CASSRQGARNSPLHF
17	TRBV11-3	.	TRBJ2-3	TGTGCCAGCAGCCCAGGGGTAGACAGGTGGGGCCCAGATACGCAGTATTTT	CASSPGVDRWGPDTQYF
17	TRBV5-1	TRBD1	TRBJ2-2	TGCGCCAGCAGCCAACAATCAGGGGGCGCGAACACCGGGGAGCTGTTTTTT	CASSQQSGGANTGELFF
15	TRBV4-2	TRBD2	TRBJ2-1	TGTGCCAGCAGCCAAAGTAGCGGGGGGGATACTGAGCAGTTCTTC	CASSQSSGGDTEQFF
15	TRBV9	.	TRBJ2-1	TGTGCCAGCAGCCTCACCCGAGGGGGTTACAATGAGCAGTTCTTC	CASSLTRGGYNEQFF
14	TRBV5-8	.	TRBJ1-2	TGTGCCAGCAGCTTGTCCGGCCAAAGGGGGGGCTACACCTTC	CASSLSGQRGGYTF
18	TRBV6-1	TRBD1	TRBJ1-5	TGTGCCAGCAGTGAAGGTAGCGGACAGGCGACTAGCAATCAGCCCCAGCATTTT	CASSEGSGQATSNQPQHF
15	TRBV27	TRBD2	TRBJ2-7	TGTGCCAGCAGCCTATCCCCGGGAGGGCACTACGAGCAGTACTTC	CASSLSPGGHYEQYF
13	TRBV5-1	TRBD1	TRBJ1-1	TGCGCCAGCAGCCCTGACAGGGCTACTGAAGCTTTCTTT	CASSPDRATEAFF
16	TRBV10-3	TRBD1	TRBJ2-7	TGTGCCATCAGGTCCTCCGAAGGGGACAGGGTATACGAGCAGTACTTC	CAIRSSEGDRVYEQYF
16	TRBV4-1	.	TRBJ1-4	TGCGCCAGCAGCCAATACGCGAAGACAACTAATGAAAAACTGTTTTTT	CASSQYAKTTNEKLFF
16	TRBV7-2	TRBD2	TRBJ2-7	TGTGCCAGCAGCTTCGGCTCGTGGGCGGGGGGCCACGAGCAGTACTTC	CASSFGSWAGGHEQYF
14	TRBV4-1	TRBD1	TRBJ1-2	TGCGCCAGCAGCGGCCAGGGGGCAGTGGGGGGCTACACCTTC	CASSGQGAVGGYTF
13	TRBV7-2	TRBD1	TRBJ1-4	TGTGCCAGCAGCTTAGCTGGGACAGGGAAACTGTTTTTT	CASSLAGTGKLFF
17	TRBV5-1	TRBD1	TRBJ1-5	TGCGCCAGCAGTCAGGTAACAGGGGAGTCGGGCAATCAGCCCCAGCATTTT	CASSQVTGESGNQPQHF
17	TRBV19	.	TRBJ1-6	TGTGCCAGTACCCTCGGTGGGGCGTACGGCTCTAATTCACCCCTCCACTTT	CASTLGGAYGSNSPLHF
13	TRBV6-1	.	TRBJ1-2	TGTGCCAGCAGCCCAGGGGATAACTATGGCTACACCTTC	CASSPGDNYGYTF
21	TRBV4-1	.	TRBJ2-1	TGCGCCAGCAGCCGGAACAGGGGGGGTTCAGAAAGACTGAGCTCCTACAATGAGCAGTTCTTC	CASSRNRGGSERLSSYNEQFF
14	TRBV28	.	TRBJ1-1	TGTGCCAGCAGTTTCGGGGGTGGAGGCGCTGAAGCTTTCTTT	CASSFGGGGAEAFF
18	TRBV7-9	TRBD1	TRBJ2-3	TGTGCCAGCAGCGACCTTACCGGGACAGTTCCTAGCACAGATACGCAGTATTTT	CASSDLTGTVPSTDTQYF
15	TRBV4-1	.	TRBJ1-6	TGCGCCAGCAGCCAATTGGGCCTTTATAATTCACCCCTCCACTTT	CASSQLGLYNSPLHF
17	TRBV27	.	TRBJ1-2	TGTGCCAGCAGTCTCCAGGGTGGGATCCCCACAATCTATGGCTACACCTTC	CASSLQGGIPTIYGYTF
15	TRBV9	.	TRBJ2-3	TGTGCCAGCAGCGTAGGAACGGGAATCACAGATACGCAGTATTTT	CASSVGTGITDTQYF
13	TRBV7-7	.	TRBJ2-5	TGTGCTAGCAGCTCTATGATTGGAGAGACCCAGTACTTC	CASSSMIGETQYF
14	TRBV11-1	.	TRBJ1-6	TGTGCCAGCAGCCTTAACTCCTATAATTCACCCCTCCACTTT	CASSLNSYNSPLHF
14	TRBV7-2	TRBD1	TRBJ1-2	TGTGCCAGCAGCGCAGGACAGGCCGGCTATGGCTACACCTTC	CASSAGQAGYGYTF
15	TRBV7-9	TRBD2	TRBJ2-1	TGTGCCAGCAGCTTACGCGGGGGGGTACACAATGAGCAGTTCTTC	CASSLRGGVHNEQFF
15	TRBV18	TRBD1	TRBJ1-2	TGTGCCAGCTCCCTATCAGGACAGGGAGGTCATGGCTACACCTTC	CASSLSGQGGHGYTF
15	TRBV6-5	TRBD1	TRBJ1-2	TGTGCCAGCAGAGAATACCGGGACAGGGGGCTTGGCTACACCTTC	CASREYRDRGLGYTF
15	TRBV9	.	TRBJ1-2	TGTGCCAGCAGCGACGGCGGGGCAGGTAACTATGGCTACACCTTC	CASSDGGAGNYGYTF
13	TRBV9	.	TRBJ1-2	TGTGCCAGCAGCGAGCTCCCTGTTAGTGGCTACACCTTC	CASSELPVSGYTF
15	TRBV4-3	TRBD1	TRBJ1-1	TGCGCCAGCAGCCAAGATTCGACAGGGCCTACTGAAGCTTTCTTT	CASSQDSTGPTEAFF
12	TRBV5-1	TRBD1	TRBJ2-2	TGCGCCAGCACCCTGACAGGGGGGGAGCTGTTTTTT	CASTLTGGELFF